The subject of this entry is one T cell receptor beta chain. Its antigen is unknown. No base quality values were provided; no much bigger clone lies one nucleotide off. In the prospective study, participants were roughly 18 to 100 years old, resided in fewer than 25 geographic areas of the United States, and were enrolled through a virtual design. In the prospective study, cohorts were assigned on the basis of participant-reported clinical history obtained from a screening survey and a study questionnaire. ImmuneRACE Cohort 3 recovered participants were defined by two consecutive negative NP/OP PCR tests, healthcare professional clearance, or symptom resolution. Each participant in the prospective study had whole blood, serum and a nasopharyngeal or oropharyngeal swab collected by mobile phlebotomists. Additional blood draws and questionnaires over an approximately two-month period could optionally be provided by prospective study participants. Before DNA extraction, blood samples from the prospective study were shipped at room temperature or frozen.

The immunoSEQ Assay, a bias-controlled multiplex PCR, was used to amplify TCRbeta CDR3 regions from genomic DNA. The authors' analysis ran thus. The number of nucleated cells in each sample was estimated by amplification of reference gene primers within the assay. To quantify the absolute abundance of each unique TCRbeta CDR3 rearrangement, sequence reads were collapsed and filtered. For each sample, productive Simpson clonality was calculated as the square root of Simpson's diversity index across productive rearrangements. TCRdb's version of the immuneACCESS table is confined to in-frame rearrangements and falls short of the full clone set. An unresolved V gene accounts for under half of the shortfall where checked; the remainder is of unknown origin. V, J and clone size are those of that table, while D and trimming were read from the DNA. This sample gives some 270,000 clones in total; roughly nine tenths of them show up just once. The top ten clones comprise 1.7% of the sample.

This sample was included in a study of blood T cell repertoires in COVID-19 (dated by TCRdb to 2018 to 2021). Regarding the complete study: Samples covering the acute and convalescent phases of COVID-19 were provided by collaborators in the United States, Italy and Spain. The material from the prospective study consisted of cDNA or gDNA derived from T cells, B-cell-depleted T cells, or PBMCs. Deeply sampled blood TCRbeta repertoires from subjects exposed to, actively infected with, or recovered from COVID-19 were included in the dataset. The repertoires were made available in a free public database intended to serve as a resource for research on the immune response to SARS-CoV-2. Samples came from the ongoing ImmuneRACE study (first 160 participants) plus 1,254 subjects from 6 global collaborators. The sample metadata nearly always contained a de-identified subject ID, COVID-19 status, age in years and sex. Where HLA class I and class II types were available, the types were taken from metadata supplied by the sample provider, not from assay-based typing.

Study-wide conclusions, independent of this receptor: Clinical and demographic metadata were provided uncurated, with the amount varying by source and participant.

Material: PBMCs or T cells enriched from blood (not recorded which). The origin of this receptor is a woman aged 40-49 years who had recovered from COVID-19.

The CDR3 protein is CASSPTPNYGYTF. The nucleotides are TGTGCCAGCAGTCCGACACCTAACTATGGCTACACCTTC. The chain links TRBV2 with TRBJ1-2; the D gene lacks a confident call. The CDR3, from cysteine to phenylalanine, totals 13 residues. Only the CDR3 part of the read is kept: 39 bases, read in frame from the first base. Trimming takes 5 bases from V and 0 bases from J, and the germline ends sit 7 bases apart. Based on the germline V gene, the CDR1 and CDR2 sequences are SNHLY and FYNNEI.